The 20 T cell receptor beta chains below were found in one sample sequenced in a study of blood T cell repertoires in COVID-19 (dated by TCRdb to between 2020 and 2021). Library prep was done by the immunoSEQ multiplex PCR assay. TCRdb re-hosts the immuneACCESS table, in-frame sequences only. Its copies lack some clones; in the studies checked, an unresolved V gene accounts for under half of them, and the cause for the rest is not known. Recorded for this sample are about 260,000 clones; 85% to 90% of them occurred a single time. Roughly 2.3% of the sample rests with the top ten. Material: PBMCs or T cells enriched from blood (not recorded which). These receptors were taken from a woman in her late teens or twenties who had recovered from COVID-19.

A single count supports this clone. The genes are TRBV7-6 and TRBJ2-7, with 11 nucleotides matching TRBD2. With V trimmed by 5 bases and J by 7 bases, 10 bases remained unmatched. The germline V gene encodes CDR1 SGHVS and CDR2 FNYEAQ. The CDR3 extends over 15 amino acids. The CDR3 DNA follows: TGTGCCAGCAGCCAGACTAGCGGGGCCTTGGAAGAGCAGTACTTC. This sequence encodes CASSQTSGALEEQYF.

The chain uses TRBV19 and TRBJ1-3; TRBD1 matches at 7 bases. Germline V gene data show CDR1 as LNHDA and CDR2 as SQIVND (reference sequence). The CDR3 sequence is 16 residues long. The V and J ends lost 5 bases and 0 bases, in that order; junction bases with no gene match: 7. Here the CDR3 reads CASSEDRDSSGNTIYF. The CDR3 DNA reads TGTGCCAGTAGTGAAGACCGGGACAGCTCTGGAAACACCATATATTTT. Full variable domain (missing parts from reference TRBV19 and TRBJ1-3): DGGITQSPKYLFRKEGQNVTLSCEQNLNHDAMYWYRQDPGQGLRLIYYSQIVNDFQKGDIAEGYSVSREKKESFPLTVTSAQKNPTAFYLCASSEDRDSSGNTIYFGEGSWLTVV.

The chain couples TRBV6-4 to TRBJ2-7, with TRBD2 matching over 11 bases. The CDR3 has 16 amino acids. CDR1 and CDR2 from the germline V gene are MRHNA and SNTAGT. V shed 4 bases and J 0 bases; nucleotides not matched to a gene: 5. CDR3 DNA sequence: TGTGCCAGCAGTGTGTCTAGCGGGGGGTACTCCTACGAGCAGTACTTC. This codes for CASSVSSGGYSYEQYF.

This clone was detected once. The V call is TRBV6-6, the J call TRBJ2-3; D is unclear. The CDR3 spans 12 residues. Deletions cut 6 bases from V and 0 bases from J, with 4 bases between. CDR1 MNHNY and CDR2 SVGAGI come from the germline V gene (reference sequence). CDR3 nucleotide sequence: TGTGCCAGCAGCCAAAGCACAGATACGCAGTATTTT. Translating gives CASSQSTDTQYF.

V usage is TRBV9 and J usage is TRBJ2-1; 9 positions agree with TRBD1. The ends lost 5 bases at V and 5 bases at J; junction bases unmatched: 5. The CDR3 contains 14 residues. From germline, CDR1 is SGDLS and CDR2 YYNGEE. The DNA for the CDR3 is TGTGCCAGCAGGCCACAGGGGGCTGACAATGAGCAGTTCTTC. Protein: CASRPQGADNEQFF.

The CDR3 bases are TGTGCCACCAGCAGGGACAGACATAATGAAAAACTGTTTTTT. Translated, it gives CATSRDRHNEKLFF. V gene TRBV15 combines with J gene TRBJ1-4, with a possible D match to TRBD1 (6 bases). Germline V lookup: CDR1 LNHNV, CDR2 YYDKDF (reference sequence). This CDR3 contains 14 residues. V dropped 3 bases and J dropped 4 bases, with 9 bases sitting between them.

This clone was observed once. The genes are TRBV5-8 and TRBJ2-4; 7 nucleotides line up with TRBD1. This CDR3 is 13 amino acids long. Trimming removed 0 bases from V and 12 bases from J; junction bases left unmatched: 6. In germline, CDR1 is SGHTS, CDR2 YDEGEE. The chain's CDR3 is CASSLGQGRNQYF. The CDR3 nucleotides are TGTGCCAGCAGCTTGGGACAGGGAAGGAATCAGTACTTC.

The genes are TRBV19 and TRBJ2-1, with 10 bases identical to TRBD2. The CDR3 has 15 residues. With 4 bases clipped from V and 5 bases from J, the junction kept 5 bases outside the gene matches. CDR1 and CDR2 from the germline V gene are LNHDA and SQIVND (reference sequence). The CDR3 loop is CASSTTSGLDNEQFF. CDR3 DNA: TGTGCCAGTAGTACGACTAGCGGGCTCGACAATGAGCAGTTCTTC. The full variable domain, rest sourced from reference TRBV19 and TRBJ2-1, is DGGITQSPKYLFRKEGQNVTLSCEQNLNHDAMYWYRQDPGQGLRLIYYSQIVNDFQKGDIAEGYSVSREKKESFPLTVTSAQKNPTAFYLCASSTTSGLDNEQFFGPGTRLTVL.

CDR3 sequence reads: CASSKGPVGNTIYF. CDR3 bases: TGTGCCAGCAGCAAAGGGCCGGTCGGGAACACCATATATTTT. The V and J genes are TRBV21-1 and TRBJ1-3. TRBV21-1 is a listed pseudogene. The CDR3 has 14 amino acids.

The DNA for the CDR3 is TGTGCCAGCAGTTTACGGGGGGATCGGCAGTACTTC. It specifies CASSLRGDRQYF. J is TRBJ2-7 and V is TRBV27; 7 positions match TRBD2. Trimming took 2 bases from V and 9 from J; bases not matched to a gene: 4. Looked up from germline, CDR1 is MNHEY and CDR2 is SMNVEV (reference sequence). The CDR3 has 12 amino acids.

The chain carries TRBV28 and TRBJ1-6; TRBD1 might be the D (5 bases). The CDR3 totals 12 residues. Trimming stripped 11 bases from V and 7 bases from J, with 12 bases between. Germline values: CDR1 MDHEN, CDR2 SYDVKM. The CDR3 sequence: CAGRGFNSPLHF. The CDR3 nucleotides are TGTGCCGGAAGGGGCTTCAATTCACCCCTCCACTTT.

This clone has only one observation. This chain uses TRBV11-2 with TRBJ1-1, with unresolved D. There are 12 residues in the CDR3. V gave up 1 base and J gave up 6 bases, with 6 bases separating them. From germline, CDR1 is SGHAT and CDR2 FQNNGV. The CDR3 coding sequence is TGTGCCAGCAGCTTAGTGAGTGCTGAAGCTTTCTTT. Residues: CASSLVSAEAFF.

The J gene is TRBJ1-1, the V gene TRBV2; 8 nucleotides line up with TRBD1. V dropped 5 bases and J dropped 1; count of bases not matched to a gene: 6. Germline V gives CDR1 SNHLY, CDR2 FYNNEI. The CDR3 runs to 15 residues. CDR3 residues: CASSSIGQGNTEAFF. Here the CDR3 DNA reads TGTGCCAGCAGTTCAATTGGACAGGGGAACACTGAAGCTTTCTTT. Full variable domain (outside the CDR3, taken from reference TRBV2 and TRBJ1-1): EPEVTQTPSHQVTQMGQEVILRCVPISNHLYFYWYRQILGQKVEFLVSFYNNEISEKSEIFDDQFSVERPDGSNFTLKIRSTKLEDSAMYFCASSSIGQGNTEAFFGQGTRLTVV.

The gene calls are TRBV18 and TRBJ1-5, with unresolved D. Trimming cost V 5 bases and J 8 bases, with 16 bases left between them. The CDR3 is 14 amino acids. Germline V gives CDR1 KGHSH, CDR2 LQKENI. The CDR3 DNA sequence: TGTGCCAGCTCATCACGCCAGCGTAGTGAGCCCCAGCATTTT. Its protein is CASSSRQRSEPQHF.

Concerning this clone itself: Other DNA sequences in the same sample also yield this CDR3. The rearrangement uses TRBV3-1 (or the pseudogene TRBV3-2) and TRBJ2-2; 11 bases are shared with TRBD1. Trimming took 2 bases from V and 11 from J; bases not matched to a gene: 7. Germline assignment: CDR1 LGHDT and CDR2 YNNKEL (reference sequence). This CDR3 comprises 15 residues. This chain's CDR3 is CASSQPGQGGGELFF. The CDR3 coding sequence is TGTGCCAGCAGCCAACCGGGACAGGGGGGAGGAGAGCTGTTTTTT.

This clone was seen only a few times. The genes are TRBV28 and TRBJ2-1, with TRBD2 identical over 7 bases. There are 15 residues in the CDR3. V gave up 1 base and J gave up 6 bases; unmatched junction bases: 6. Germline lookup yields CDR1 MDHEN and CDR2 SYDVKM. The CDR3 DNA reads as TGTGCCAGCAGTTTATTGGGGGGGGGTTCCAATGAGCAGTTCTTC. It yields the protein CASSLLGGGSNEQFF.

The chain couples TRBV28 to TRBJ1-6, with 7 bases identical to TRBD1. The germline V gene encodes CDR1 MDHEN and CDR2 SYDVKM. Trimming cost V 1 base and J 7 bases; bases outside gene matches: 4. This CDR3 is built from 15 residues. The CDR3 nucleotides are TGTGCCAGCAGTTTATACAGGGGCGTGAATTCACCCCTCCACTTT. Amino acids: CASSLYRGVNSPLHF.

The chain combines TRBV5-1 with TRBJ2-2; maybe TRBD1 (6 bases). With 4 bases removed from V and 1 base from J, the gap between germline ends came to 11 bases. Per germline, CDR1 SGHRS and CDR2 YFSETQ. This CDR3 region has 15 residues. CDR3 coding DNA: TGCGCCAGCAGCCCCGGGACACTGAACACCGGGGAGCTGTTTTTT. As protein: CASSPGTLNTGELFF.

The count of this clone is one. The chain combines TRBV7-9 with TRBJ2-5; 10 bases are a match to TRBD2. The CDR3 totals 16 residues. Trimming at V came to 4 bases and at J to 2 bases, leaving 7 bases not matched to a gene. The germline V gene has CDR1 SEHNR and CDR2 FQNEAQ (reference sequence). CDR3 in amino acids: CASSSILAGEQETQYF. CDR3 DNA sequence: TGTGCCAGCAGCTCTATTCTAGCGGGGGAGCAAGAGACCCAGTACTTC. The entire variable domain, with the rest obtained from reference TRBV7-9 and TRBJ2-5, is as follows: DTGVSQNPRHKITKRGQNVTFRCDPISEHNRLYWYRQTLGQGPEFLTYFQNEAQLEKSRLLSDRFSAERPKGSFSTLEIQRTEQGDSAMYLCASSSILAGEQETQYFGPGTRLLVL.

CDR3 in amino acids: CASRRDLGDYEQYF. The CDR3 coding sequence is TGTGCCAGCAGGCGGGACTTAGGAGACTACGAGCAGTACTTC. The chain has TRBV6-5 and TRBJ2-7; the D gene is possibly TRBD2 (6 bases). Germline V gene sequence: CDR1 MNHEY, CDR2 SVGAGI. V was trimmed by 6 bases and J by 3 bases, leaving 15 bases between them. The CDR3 covers 14 residues.